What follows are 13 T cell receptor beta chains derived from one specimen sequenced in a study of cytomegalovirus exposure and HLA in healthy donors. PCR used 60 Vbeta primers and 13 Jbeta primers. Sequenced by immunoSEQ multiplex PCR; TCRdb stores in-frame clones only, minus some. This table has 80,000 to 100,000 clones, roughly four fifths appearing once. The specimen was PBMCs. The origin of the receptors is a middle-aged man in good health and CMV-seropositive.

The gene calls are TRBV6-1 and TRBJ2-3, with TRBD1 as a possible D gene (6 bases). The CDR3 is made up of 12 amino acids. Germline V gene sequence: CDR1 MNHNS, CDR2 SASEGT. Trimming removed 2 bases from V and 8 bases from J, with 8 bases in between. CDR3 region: CASSERGFTQYF. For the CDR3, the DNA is TGTGCCAGCAGTGAAAGGGGGTTTACGCAGTATTTT.

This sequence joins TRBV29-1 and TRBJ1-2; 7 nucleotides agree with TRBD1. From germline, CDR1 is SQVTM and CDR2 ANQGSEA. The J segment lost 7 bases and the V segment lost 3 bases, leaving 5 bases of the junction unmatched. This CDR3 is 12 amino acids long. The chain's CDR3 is CSVDHGTVGYTF. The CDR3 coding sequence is TGCAGCGTTGACCACGGGACAGTTGGCTACACCTTC.

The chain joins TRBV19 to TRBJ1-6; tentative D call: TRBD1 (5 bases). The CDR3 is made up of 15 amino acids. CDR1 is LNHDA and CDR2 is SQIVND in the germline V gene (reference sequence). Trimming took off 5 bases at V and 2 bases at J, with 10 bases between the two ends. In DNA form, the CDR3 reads TGTGCCAGTAGTGAAGGGGCCCCCTATAATTCACCCCTCCACTTT. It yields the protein CASSEGAPYNSPLHF.

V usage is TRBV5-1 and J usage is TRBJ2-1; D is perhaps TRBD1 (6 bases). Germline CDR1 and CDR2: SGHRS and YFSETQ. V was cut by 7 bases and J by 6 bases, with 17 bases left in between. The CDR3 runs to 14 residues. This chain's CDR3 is CASGDLRDINEQFF. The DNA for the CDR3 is TGCGCCAGCGGCGACCTCCGGGACATCAATGAGCAGTTCTTC.

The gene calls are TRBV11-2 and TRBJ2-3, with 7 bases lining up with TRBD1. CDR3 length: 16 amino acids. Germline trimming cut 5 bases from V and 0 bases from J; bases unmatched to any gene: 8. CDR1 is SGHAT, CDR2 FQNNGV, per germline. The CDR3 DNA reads TGTGCCAGCAGCCTCTCGACAGGGATGAGCACAGATACGCAGTATTTT. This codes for CASSLSTGMSTDTQYF. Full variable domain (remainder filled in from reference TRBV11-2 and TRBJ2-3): EAGVAQSPRYKIIEKRQSVAFWCNPISGHATLYWYQQILGQGPKLLIQFQNNGVVDDSQLPKDRFSAERLKGVDSTLKIQPAKLEDSAVYLCASSLSTGMSTDTQYFGPGTRLTVL.

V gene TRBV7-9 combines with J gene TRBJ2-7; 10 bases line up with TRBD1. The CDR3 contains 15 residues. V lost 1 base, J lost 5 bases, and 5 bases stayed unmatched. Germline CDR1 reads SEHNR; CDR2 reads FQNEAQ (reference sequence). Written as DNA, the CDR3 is TGTGCCAGCAGCTTAGGACAGGGGGCATGGGACGAGCAGTACTTC. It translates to CASSLGQGAWDEQYF.

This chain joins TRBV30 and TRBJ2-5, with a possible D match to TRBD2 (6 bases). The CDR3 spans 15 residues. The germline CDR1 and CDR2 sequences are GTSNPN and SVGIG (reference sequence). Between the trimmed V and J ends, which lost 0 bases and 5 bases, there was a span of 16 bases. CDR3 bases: TGTGCCTGGAGTGTAGGAGGGGTTTTGAGGGAGACCCAGTACTTC. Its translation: CAWSVGGVLRETQYF.

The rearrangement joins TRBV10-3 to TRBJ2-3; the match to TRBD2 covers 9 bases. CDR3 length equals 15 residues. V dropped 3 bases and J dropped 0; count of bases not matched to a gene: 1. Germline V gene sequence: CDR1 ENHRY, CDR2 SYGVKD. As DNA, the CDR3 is TGTGCCATCAGTGATCTAGCGGGAAGCACAGATACGCAGTATTTT. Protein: CAISDLAGSTDTQYF.

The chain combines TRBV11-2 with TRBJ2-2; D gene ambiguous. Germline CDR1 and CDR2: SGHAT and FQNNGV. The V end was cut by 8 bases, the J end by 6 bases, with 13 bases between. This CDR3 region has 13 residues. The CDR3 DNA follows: TGTGCCAGCGTTGAACGGGTCGCCGGGGAGCTGTTTTTT. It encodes CASVERVAGELFF.

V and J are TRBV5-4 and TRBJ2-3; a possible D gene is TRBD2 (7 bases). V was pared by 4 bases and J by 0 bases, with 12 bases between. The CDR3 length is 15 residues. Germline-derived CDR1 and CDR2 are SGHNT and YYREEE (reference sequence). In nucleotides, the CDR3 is TGTGCCAGCAGCCGCGGGGGCCCGAGCACAGATACGCAGTATTTT. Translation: CASSRGGPSTDTQYF. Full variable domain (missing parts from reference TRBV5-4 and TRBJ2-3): ETGVTQSPTHLIKTRGQQVTLRCSSQSGHNTVSWYQQALGQGPQFIFQYYREEENGRGNFPPRFSGLQFPNYSSELNVNALELDDSALYLCASSRGGPSTDTQYFGPGTRLTVL.

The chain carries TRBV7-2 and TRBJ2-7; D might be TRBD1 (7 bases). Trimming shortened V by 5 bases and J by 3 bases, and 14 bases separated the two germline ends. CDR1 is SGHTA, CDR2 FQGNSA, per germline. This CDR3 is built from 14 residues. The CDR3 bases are TGTGCCAGCAGCCCCCAGGGGGGCGACTACGAGCAGTACTTC. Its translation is CASSPQGGDYEQYF.

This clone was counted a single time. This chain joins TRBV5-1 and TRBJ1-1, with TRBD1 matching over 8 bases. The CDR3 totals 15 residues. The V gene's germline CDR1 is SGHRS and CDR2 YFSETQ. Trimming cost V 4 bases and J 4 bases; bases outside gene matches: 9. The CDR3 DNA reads TGCGCCAGCAGCATCCTACAGGGGGAGGGCACTGAAGCTTTCTTT. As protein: CASSILQGEGTEAFF.

CDR3 sequence (DNA): TGTGCCAGCAGTGGAGCCTACGAGCAGTACTTC. This codes for CASSGAYEQYF. The rearrangement joins TRBV6-5 to TRBJ2-7; no clear D gene. The CDR3 runs to 11 residues. V lost 5 bases and J 2 bases, leaving 4 bases between the germline ends. Per the germline V gene, CDR1 is MNHEY and CDR2 is SVGAGI.